The present entry profiles one T cell receptor (beta chain) with its context. The antigen is not known. This specimen comes from a study of CXCR3-negative and CXCR3-positive naive CD8 T cells. Study-wide results and caveats: Naive cells that were CXCR3-positive had more hydrophobic TRB CDR3s (compared with CXCR3-negative naive cells). Each naive subset displayed comparably high diversity, whereas memory CD8+ cells displayed much lower diversity.

The CDR3 loop spans 14 amino acids. In germline, CDR1 is SGHRS, CDR2 YFSETQ. It was by 5' RACE with UMI labels that the TRB cDNA libraries were prepared. TCRdb reworked the 5' RACE reads into one entry per CDR3 protein, no DNA. The repertoire table contains roughly 63,000 distinct CDR3 sequences. The sequencing sample was made of naive CXCR3+ CD8+ T cells from blood. Subset defined: CD45RO-CCR7+CD27+CD95- naive CD8+ T cells expressing CXCR3 (TNR3+). The rearrangement joins TRBV5-1 to TRBJ2-2; TCRdb outputs TRBD1, but without DNA this stays unchecked. This TCR was sampled from a human donor in good health. Some clones in this sample may be carry-over from other donors' samples. The chain's CDR3 is CASRGESNTGELFF.